This T cell receptor beta chain was sequenced for a study of control samples from healthy donors and cancer patients. Germline V gives CDR1 SGHNT, CDR2 YYREEE (reference sequence). V was clipped by 4 bases and J by 2 bases, with 8 bases between them. CDR3 length equals 13 residues. This clone was observed a single time. Repertoires were generated with immunoSEQ multiplex PCR, while TCRdb's copy carries only in-frame clones and drops some. The sample shows roughly 130,000 clones, around 96% of them seen only once. The sequence was obtained from a man aged 25-45 years in good health. This sequence joins TRBV5-4 and TRBJ2-3, with D maybe TRBD1 (6 bases). The sample consisted of blood. CDR3 amino acids: CASSGGYTDTQYF. The CDR3 DNA follows: TGTGCCAGCAGCGGGGGCTACACAGATACGCAGTATTTT. Full variable domain (remainder filled in from reference TRBV5-4 and TRBJ2-3): ETGVTQSPTHLIKTRGQQVTLRCSSQSGHNTVSWYQQALGQGPQFIFQYYREEENGRGNFPPRFSGLQFPNYSSELNVNALELDDSALYLCASSGGYTDTQYFGPGTRLTVL.